A single sample is the source of the 6 T cell receptor beta chains below, sequenced in a study of blood T cell repertoires in COVID-19. Only in-frame clones appear in the TCRdb table, and some are missing; sequencing was by immunoSEQ multiplex PCR. The data hold 250,000 to 300,000 clones, with 75% to 90% observed a single time. The sequencing input was peripheral blood. These receptor sequences come from a young man with active or convalescent COVID-19.

The V and J genes are TRBV5-1 and TRBJ2-7; possible D gene TRBD1, 6 bases. Germline V lookup: CDR1 SGHRS, CDR2 YFSETQ. V gave up 4 bases and J gave up 2 bases, with 16 bases separating them. This CDR3 comprises 15 residues. CDR3 nucleotide sequence: TGCGCCAGCAGCCCAGGCATACAGGGACCCTACGAGCAGTACTTC. It encodes CASSPGIQGPYEQYF.

About this clone: Additional DNA sequences in this sample encode the identical CDR3. The CDR3 bases are TGTGCCAGCTCACCACCCGGACAGGGAGTAAATGAGCAGTTCTTC. Translating gives CASSPPGQGVNEQFF. This chain joins TRBV18 and TRBJ2-1; 8 bases line up with TRBD1. Germline loops: CDR1 KGHSH, CDR2 LQKENI. This CDR3 has 15 amino acids. Unmatched junction bases numbered 5, after V lost 0 bases and J lost 7 bases.

This clone has just one count. The chain joins TRBV15 to TRBJ2-2; D ambiguous. CDR3 length: 16 amino acids. The germline V gene has CDR1 LNHNV and CDR2 YYDKDF (reference sequence). Trimming shortened V by 4 bases and J by 1 base, and 13 bases separated the two germline ends. DNA of the CDR3: TGTGCCACCAGCACGGCAGGTTTCCTGAACACCGGGGAGCTGTTTTTT. As protein: CATSTAGFLNTGELFF.

The chain recombines TRBV6-5 with TRBJ1-4; D is unclear. The CDR3 loop spans 13 amino acids. V dropped 6 bases and J dropped 3 bases, with 8 bases sitting between them. Germline V gene lookup returns CDR1 MNHEY and CDR2 SVGAGI. The CDR3 DNA follows: TGTGCCAGCAGGGGCCAGTCTAATGAAAAACTGTTTTTT. Protein product: CASRGQSNEKLFF.

In DNA, the CDR3 is TGTGCCAGCACCCAAACGGACAGGATCAATGAAAAACTGTTTTTT. Its translation is CASTQTDRINEKLFF. V is TRBV7-2 and J is TRBJ1-4; TRBD1 agrees at 7 bases. CDR3 size: 15 residues. The germline V gene has CDR1 SGHTA and CDR2 FQGNSA. V lost 7 bases, J lost 5 bases, and 10 bases stayed unmatched.

This clone is a singleton in its sample. V and J are TRBV18 and TRBJ1-4, with D unresolved. In germline, CDR1 is KGHSH, CDR2 LQKENI. The V end was cut by 2 bases, the J end by 7 bases, with 8 bases between. This CDR3 is 13 amino acids long. CDR3 in DNA: TGTGCCAGCTCACCAGGCCTAGGTGAAAAACTGTTTTTT. Translating gives CASSPGLGEKLFF.